This TCR beta chain came from a study of blood T cell repertoires in COVID-19 (dated by TCRdb to about 2020). At the level of the whole study: Samples covering the acute and convalescent phases of COVID-19 were provided by collaborators in the United States, Italy and Spain. The material from the prospective study consisted of cDNA or gDNA derived from T cells, B-cell-depleted T cells, or PBMCs. Deeply sampled blood TCRbeta repertoires from subjects exposed to, actively infected with, or recovered from COVID-19 were included in the dataset. A freely available public database, intended as a resource for researchers studying the immune response to SARS-CoV-2, is where the repertoires were released. The samples were drawn from the first 160 participants of the ongoing ImmuneRACE study and from more than 1,000 subjects provided by 6 global collaborators. The sample metadata nearly always contained a de-identified subject ID, COVID-19 status, age in years and sex. Where available, HLA class I and class II types were obtained from metadata supplied by the sample provider rather than from assay-based typing. Study-wide findings and limitations: How much clinical and demographic metadata was included differed by source and by participant, and the metadata was provided uncurated.

The germline ends are 8 bases apart after V is trimmed by 8 bases and J by 4 bases. The CDR3 sequence holds 12 residues, the cysteine and phenylalanine included. Only the CDR3 part of the read is kept: 36 bases, read in frame from the first base. For CDR1 and CDR2, the germline V gene (reference sequence) lists SEHNR and FQNEAQ. The immunoSEQ Assay, a bias-controlled multiplex PCR, was used to amplify TCRbeta CDR3 regions from genomic DNA. In the original analysis: Within the assay, amplification of reference gene primers was used to estimate how many nucleated cells each sample contained. To quantify the absolute abundance of each unique TCRbeta CDR3 rearrangement, sequence reads were collapsed and filtered. For each sample, productive Simpson clonality was calculated as the square root of Simpson's diversity index over productive rearrangements. TCRdb obtained this table from immuneACCESS and retained in-frame rearrangements with V and J assigned. These tables miss some clones; where compared with another copy, unresolved V genes account for less than half of the shortfall, and the remainder is unexplained. Clonal size and the V and J genes are those of that table, whereas D and trimming came from the DNA. Across this sample there are about 270,000 clones, with about 87% seen only once. Over 4% of the sample belongs to the ten largest clones.

In the prospective study, participants were roughly 18 to 89 years old, resided in approximately 25 geographic areas of the United States, and were enrolled through a virtual design. In the prospective study, participants were assigned to cohorts based on the clinical history participants reported in a screening survey and a study questionnaire. Each participant in the prospective study had whole blood, serum and a nasopharyngeal or oropharyngeal swab collected by mobile phlebotomists. Participants in the prospective study had the option to provide additional blood draws and questionnaires over a roughly 2-month period. Before DNA extraction, prospective study blood samples were shipped either frozen or at room temperature. This clone turned up a few times. This clone's antigen is unknown. Per-base quality was not reported, and no clone a single base away is much larger than it.

Sequenced: PBMCs or T cells enriched from blood (not recorded which). The sequence joins TRBV7-9 to TRBJ1-4, with the D gene uncertain. This TCR was recovered from a woman aged 25 to 39 with acute COVID-19. The CDR3 amino acid sequence is: CASDKFNEKLFF. The bases are TGTGCCAGCGACAAGTTTAATGAAAAACTGTTTTTT.